This T cell receptor (beta chain) emerged from a study of cytomegalovirus exposure and HLA in healthy donors. Points on this clone: Antigen unknown.

The CDR3 extends over 13 amino acids. The V gene's germline CDR1 is MNHEY and CDR2 SVGAGI. Trimming took off 6 bases at V and 2 bases at J, with 10 bases between the two ends. Whole-study findings and limits: Using a false discovery rate of 0.05, a later analysis showed that fewer than 20,000 TCR beta sequences were associated with HLA alleles. There were some 150 TCR beta chains listed as cytomegalovirus-associated. It was only CMV serostatus that was available as immune exposure information.

The PCR used 60 Vbeta and 13 Jbeta primers. Measured with immunoSEQ multiplex PCR; TCRdb has only the in-frame clones, and not every one. This table holds nearly 200,000 clones, approximately 85% found once. This sequence joins TRBV6-5 and TRBJ2-5; tentative D call: TRBD2 (6 bases). Sequencing was done on a sample of PBMCs. The source of this sequence is a woman aged 50 to 60 in good health and CMV-seropositive. As DNA, the CDR3 is TGTGCCAGCAGGGGGACTGCGCAAGAGACCCAGTACTTC. Its translation is CASRGTAQETQYF.